A selection of T cell receptor beta chains follows, all from one sample in a study of T cell responses to AZD1222 COVID-19 vaccine. The method was immunoSEQ multiplex PCR; TCRdb's version includes in-frame clones alone and lacks a portion of them. The sample has approximately 100,000 clones; roughly nine tenths are singletons. The sequences come from peripheral blood, collected on day 0 of AZD1222 vaccination. These receptors were collected from an adult in good health. Each CDR3 is given with its conserved first and last residue. D genes are given only for firm matches. Clone size is shown for a subset of rows, as once, few, many or a class of expanded clone.

16	TRBV9	TRBJ2-3	-	-	TGTGCCAGCAGCGTAGCTTTGGGATGGTACACAGATACGCAGTATTTT	CASSVALGWYTDTQYF
16	TRBV27	TRBJ2-7	TRBD2	-	TGTGCCAGCAGTTTCAGCGCGGGGGGTCTCCGGTACGAGCAGTACTTC	CASSFSAGGLRYEQYF
15	TRBV5-1	TRBJ1-5	TRBD1	-	TGCGCCAGCAGCTTGGTGCCAGGGGGCGGACAGCCCCAGCATTTT	CASSLVPGGGQPQHF
14	TRBV5-1	TRBJ1-6	-	-	TGCGCCAGCAGCTTGGCCCCGTCAAATTCACCCCTCCACTTT	CASSLAPSNSPLHF
15	TRBV27	TRBJ2-7	-	-	TGTGCCAGCAGATTGAGTTACGTGGGTAGCTACGAGCAGTACTTC	CASRLSYVGSYEQYF
16	TRBV7-9	TRBJ1-1	-	-	TGTGCCAGCAGCTTAGCATCGCAGGGGTTGAGGGATGGAGCTTTCTTT	CASSLASQGLRDGAFF
15	TRBV19	TRBJ2-7	TRBD1	-	TGTGCCAGTAGTTTTCCGGGACAGGTTTTGGGCGAGCAGTACTTC	CASSFPGQVLGEQYF
15	TRBV4-3	TRBJ1-1	-	-	TGCGCCAGCAGCCAAGAGCTCCTGTTGAACACTGAAGCTTTCTTT	CASSQELLLNTEAFF
14	TRBV23-1	TRBJ2-7	TRBD1	-	TGCGCCAGCAGTCAGCGGACAGGGCTCTACGAGCAGTACTTC	CASSQRTGLYEQYF
14	TRBV12-2	TRBJ2-7	-	-	TGTGCAAGTCGCTTAGTTCGGCAGAGCTACGAGCAGTACTTC	CASRLVRQSYEQYF
13	TRBV6-5	TRBJ1-1	-	-	TGTGCCAGCAAGGGCAGGCTGAACACTGAAGCTTTCTTT	CASKGRLNTEAFF
15	TRBV4-1	TRBJ2-3	TRBD1	-	TGCGCCAGCAGCCAGAGGGACAGGGCCACAGATACGCAGTATTTT	CASSQRDRATDTQYF
14	TRBV5-4	TRBJ1-2	-	-	TGTGCCAGCAGCGCAGTAAACCTTGGCTATGGCTACACCTTC	CASSAVNLGYGYTF
15	TRBV7-3	TRBJ2-1	TRBD2	-	TGTGCCAGCAGCTTATCGCGGGGGGCGTACAATGAGCAGTTCTTC	CASSLSRGAYNEQFF
14	TRBV18	TRBJ2-7	-	-	TGTGCCAGCTCTCTTCAGGGCGGAGGCTACGAGCAGTACTTC	CASSLQGGGYEQYF
13	TRBV10-3	TRBJ2-3	TRBD2	-	TGTGCCATCGGAAGCGGGGAAATAGATACGCAGTATTTT	CAIGSGEIDTQYF
13	TRBV6-5	TRBJ1-2	TRBD1	-	TGTGCCAGCACCCAGGGGGTGAACTATGGCTACACCTTC	CASTQGVNYGYTF
15	TRBV7-9	TRBJ1-4	-	-	TGTGCCAGCAGCTCCTCATTTGCAACTAATGAAAAACTGTTTTTT	CASSSSFATNEKLFF
16	TRBV11-3	TRBJ2-1	TRBD2	-	TGTGCCAGCAGCGGAGGACTAGCGGGGGGGCCTGGTGAGCAGTTCTTC	CASSGGLAGGPGEQFF
13	TRBV7-6	TRBJ2-5	-	-	TGTGCCAGCAGCTTCATACTAGAAGAGACCCAGTACTTC	CASSFILEETQYF
14	TRBV13	TRBJ1-2	-	-	TGTGCCAGCAGCCCCCCCCTGGGAGTGAGAGGCTACACCTTC	CASSPPLGVRGYTF
13	TRBV6-1	TRBJ1-2	-	-	TGTGCCAGCAGTGAAATGGGGACTGTAGGCTACACCTTC	CASSEMGTVGYTF
14	TRBV5-1	TRBJ2-7	-	-	TGCGCCAGCAGCTTACAGGGGAGGCCCTACGAGCAGTACTTC	CASSLQGRPYEQYF
12	TRBV6-2/TRBV6-3	TRBJ1-3	-	few	TGTGCCAGCAGTTTTATCCCTAACACCATATATTTT	CASSFIPNTIYF
16	TRBV19	TRBJ1-5	TRBD1	-	TGTGCCAGTAGTACTCCGGGACAGGCTAGCAATCAGCCCCAGCATTTT	CASSTPGQASNQPQHF
14	TRBV7-2	TRBJ2-1	TRBD2	-	TGTGCCAGCAGTCCCGGGACTAGCCTCAATGAGCAGTTCTTC	CASSPGTSLNEQFF